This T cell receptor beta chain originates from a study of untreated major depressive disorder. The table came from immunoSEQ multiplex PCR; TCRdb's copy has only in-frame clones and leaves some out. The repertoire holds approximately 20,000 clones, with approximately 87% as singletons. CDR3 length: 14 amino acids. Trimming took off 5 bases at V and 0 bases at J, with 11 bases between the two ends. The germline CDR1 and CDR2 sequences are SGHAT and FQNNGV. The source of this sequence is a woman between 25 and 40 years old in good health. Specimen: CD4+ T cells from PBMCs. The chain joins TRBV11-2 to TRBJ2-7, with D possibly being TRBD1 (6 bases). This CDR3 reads CASSVSGHSYEQYF. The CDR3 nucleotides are TGTGCCAGCAGCGTATCGGGACACTCCTACGAGCAGTACTTC.